The next 21 T cell receptor beta chains were all read from a single sample in a study of regulatory T cells in long-lasting Graves disease. Time point defined: persistent/refractory GD, antithyroid drugs over 5 years with positive TRAb. After RNA was extracted from PBMCs, the TCR library was made from it. With iRepertoire HTBI primers and Arm-PCR of CDR3 regions, TCR beta libraries were built. Using its own MiXCR run on the multiplex PCR reads, TCRdb lists one record per CDR3 protein. The table includes 450,000 or so distinct CDR3 sequences, about a fifth detected once. Here the sequenced sample was peripheral blood mononuclear cells (PBMCs), taken when the disease was refractory, from a patient treated with antithyroid drugs. The receptor source for this set is a female donor with Graves disease.

Regarding this clonotype: A much larger clone lies a single base off, so this may be a read error. CDR3 sequence reads: CASEKMPEREWYEQYF. In DNA form, the CDR3 reads TGTGCCAGCGAAAAAATGCCGGAGCGGGAGTGGTACGAGCAGTACTTC. The chain employs TRBV6-1 and TRBJ2-7, with 8 positions matching TRBD2. The CDR3 sequence is 16 residues long. With 8 bases clipped from V and 4 bases from J, the junction kept 16 bases outside the gene matches. Germline-derived CDR1 and CDR2 are MNHNS and SASEGT.

This clonotype was picked up many times. This chain joins TRBV30 and TRBJ1-5; D might be TRBD1 (6 bases). The length of the CDR3 is 15 residues. Deletions cut 2 bases from V and 0 bases from J, with 11 bases between. Germline V CDR1 and CDR2: GTSNPN, SVGIG (reference sequence). DNA of the CDR3: TGTGCCTGGAGTCCCCGGACAGTTAGCAATCAGCCCCAGCATTTT. Its protein is CAWSPRTVSNQPQHF.

This sequence joins TRBV2 and TRBJ2-7; possibly TRBD1 for D (6 bases). This CDR3 region has 13 residues. Germline V gene data show CDR1 as SNHLY and CDR2 as FYNNEI. V lost 8 bases to trimming and J lost 1 base, with 12 bases between them. Written as DNA, the CDR3 is TGTGCCAGCCTGGGGGACACGTCCTACGAGCAGTACTTC. Its translation: CASLGDTSYEQYF.

The chain has TRBV5-1 and TRBJ2-1, with 9 bases fitting TRBD1. J lost 3 bases, V lost 3 bases, and 10 bases had no gene match. This CDR3 region has 17 residues. Germline V lookup: CDR1 SGHRS, CDR2 YFSETQ. CDR3 sequence (DNA): TGCGCCAGCAGCTCTCCCCGGACAGGGGACCACTACAATGAGCAGTTCTTC. Translation gives CASSSPRTGDHYNEQFF.

The chain is built from TRBV20-1 and TRBJ2-7; 7 nucleotides match TRBD2. With V trimmed by 0 bases and J by 2 bases, 7 bases remained unmatched. CDR3 size: 15 residues. CDR1 is DFQATT, CDR2 SNEGSKA, per germline (reference sequence). The CDR3 nucleotides are TGCAGTGCTAGAGATCGTAGTCTAGCGGCCTACGAGCAGTACTTC. As protein: CSARDRSLAAYEQYF.

This clonotype was seen once. A far more abundant clone sits one base away, making this likely a read error. The CDR3 sequence: CASGYSRETQYF. The CDR3 bases are TGTGCCAGCGGTTATTCCAGAGAGACCCAGTACTTC. The V and J genes are TRBV6-5 and TRBJ2-5; D remains ambiguous. The CDR3 extends over 12 amino acids. CDR1 and CDR2 from the germline V gene are MNHEY and SVGAGI.

Turning to this clonotype: A much bigger clone sits one base away, suggesting this may be a read error. The CDR3, as DNA: TGTGCCAGCAGAGATCCGGGATGCACTGAAGCTTTCTTT. Translating it yields CASRDPGCTEAFF. This sequence joins TRBV2 and TRBJ1-1, with D unclear. The V gene lost 6 bases and the J gene lost 4 bases, with 12 bases spanning the gap. Germline V gene data show CDR1 as SNHLY and CDR2 as FYNNEI. This CDR3 spans 13 amino acids.

CDR3 nucleotides: TGTGCCAGCAGTTACGGGGGGGCTGAGCAGTTCTTC. It specifies CASSYGGAEQFF. The rearrangement joins TRBV6-5 to TRBJ2-1; TRBD2 is a possible D gene (7 bases). Trimming removed 2 bases at V and 9 bases at J, with 8 bases between. Germline loops: CDR1 MNHEY, CDR2 SVGAGI. The CDR3 totals 12 residues.

V usage is TRBV7-8 and J usage is TRBJ2-2; the D gene is possibly TRBD1 (5 bases). The CDR3 has 17 residues. V shed 2 bases and J shed 2 bases, with 15 bases lying between them. Per germline, CDR1 SGHVS and CDR2 FQNEAQ. DNA for the CDR3: TGTGCCAGCAGCTTAAACGCACTCCAGGGCAACACCGGGGAGCTGTTTTTT. This encodes CASSLNALQGNTGELFF.

This clonotype was counted at least ten times. The genes are TRBV2 and TRBJ2-2, with 7 bases identical to TRBD1. This CDR3 has 15 amino acids. The ends lost 5 bases at V and 3 bases at J; junction bases unmatched: 6. The germline V gene has CDR1 SNHLY and CDR2 FYNNEI. The CDR3 loop is CASSIRDSYTGELFF. As DNA, the CDR3 is TGTGCCAGCAGTATAAGGGACAGTTACACCGGGGAGCTGTTTTTT.

This clonotype was detected many times. This chain connects TRBV2 to TRBJ2-7; D is perhaps TRBD1 or TRBD2 (5 bases each). Germline V gene data show CDR1 as SNHLY and CDR2 as FYNNEI. V was pared by 8 bases and J by 2 bases, with 16 bases between. This CDR3 comprises 14 residues. The CDR3 protein is CASGGHGEPYEQYF. In DNA form, the CDR3 reads TGTGCCAGCGGGGGTCACGGGGAACCCTACGAGCAGTACTTC.

The chain is built from TRBV7-2 and TRBJ2-6; D might be TRBD2 (5 bases). The CDR3 is 15 residues long. Germline CDR1 SGHTA, CDR2 FQGNSA. Deletions cut 5 bases from V and 3 bases from J, with 11 bases between. As DNA, the CDR3 is TGTGCCAGCAGCCAGACGGGGAATGGGGCCAACGTCCTGACTTTC. Translating it yields CASSQTGNGANVLTF.

In this sample, this clonotype turned up many times. V gene TRBV29-1 combines with J gene TRBJ2-5; D remains unclear. The CDR3 sequence is 12 residues long. Deletions cut 7 bases from V and 5 bases from J, with 14 bases between. Germline V lookup: CDR1 SQVTM, CDR2 ANQGSEA. The CDR3 sequence: CSARKGSETQYF. The CDR3 coding sequence is TGCAGCGCGCGGAAAGGAAGCGAGACCCAGTACTTC. Together with reference TRBV29-1 and TRBJ2-5, the CDR3 gives the full variable domain: SAVISQKPSRDICQRGTSLTIQCQVDSQVTMMFWYRQQPGQSLTLIATANQGSEATYESGFVIDKFPISRPNLTFSTLTVSNMSPEDSSIYLCSARKGSETQYFGPGTRLLVL.

The chain links TRBV7-9 to TRBJ1-2; 12 bases are shared with TRBD1. With 3 bases clipped from V and 0 bases from J, the junction kept 5 bases outside the gene matches. Germline-derived CDR1 and CDR2 are SEHNR and FQNEAQ (reference sequence). CDR3 length equals 17 residues. CDR3 protein: CASSLGTGGLTNYGYTF. The DNA for the CDR3 is TGTGCCAGCAGCTTGGGGACAGGGGGCCTAACTAACTATGGCTACACCTTC. Complete variable domain (other parts from reference TRBV7-9 and TRBJ1-2): DTGVSQNPRHKITKRGQNVTFRCDPISEHNRLYWYRQTLGQGPEFLTYFQNEAQLEKSRLLSDRFSAERPKGSFSTLEIQRTEQGDSAMYLCASSLGTGGLTNYGYTFGSGTRLTVV.

This clonotype was counted a few times. The chain links TRBV7-9 to TRBJ2-7, with 7 bases matching TRBD1. Germline V gene sequence: CDR1 SEHNR, CDR2 FQNEAQ (reference sequence). This CDR3 has 16 residues. V was pared by 5 bases and J by 1 base, with 11 bases of the junction left unmatched. This CDR3 is CASSPRVETGSYEQYF. The CDR3 DNA is TGTGCCAGCAGCCCAAGAGTCGAGACAGGGTCCTACGAGCAGTACTTC.

This clonotype was seen more than once but under ten times. The V gene is TRBV18, the J gene TRBJ2-5; maybe TRBD2 (5 bases). V shed 3 bases and J shed 0 bases, with 11 bases lying between them. The CDR3 extends over 15 amino acids. Per the germline V gene, CDR1 is KGHSH and CDR2 is LQKENI. The CDR3 region is CASSPLSGNQETQYF. The CDR3 DNA sequence: TGTGCCAGCTCACCTTTGTCGGGGAACCAAGAGACCCAGTACTTC.

This clonotype was counted many times. The chain links TRBV20-1 to TRBJ2-7; D remains ambiguous. This CDR3 contains 11 residues. Trimming took off 6 bases at V and 7 bases at J, with 13 bases between the two ends. Germline values: CDR1 DFQATT, CDR2 SNEGSKA (reference sequence). The CDR3 region is CSAPVLEEQYF. The CDR3 DNA reads as TGCAGTGCGCCGGTCTTGGAAGAGCAGTACTTC.

J is TRBJ1-5 and V is TRBV7-8; no clear D. CDR3 length equals 14 residues. The germline V and J ends were trimmed by 2 bases and 10 bases, with 15 bases remaining between them. The germline V gene has CDR1 SGHVS and CDR2 FQNEAQ. CDR3 in DNA: TGTGCCAGCAGCTTAACCGGCGGGATCGATCCCCAGCATTTT. Residues: CASSLTGGIDPQHF.

This clonotype was seen many times. The chain links TRBV3-1 to TRBJ2-7; D unclear. V was cut by 7 bases and J by 1 base, with 14 bases left in between. The CDR3 spans 14 residues. Germline-derived CDR1 and CDR2 are LGHDT and YNNKEL (reference sequence). CDR3 protein: CASTERTDSYEQYF. The CDR3 bases are TGTGCCAGCACCGAGAGGACCGATTCCTACGAGCAGTACTTC.

On this clonotype: It may be a read error: a sequence one base away is much more abundant. The rearrangement joins TRBV6-2 or TRBV6-3 to TRBJ2-7; no reliable D call. In germline, CDR1 is MNHEY, CDR2 SVGEGT. The CDR3 has 13 residues. The V gene lost 0 bases and the J gene lost 2 bases, with 5 bases spanning the gap. DNA for the CDR3: TGTGCCAGCAGTTACTCCGACCCCTACGAGCAGTACTTC. As protein: CASSYSDPYEQYF.

As to this clonotype: A much larger clone differs from this one at a single base, so this may be a read error. In DNA form, the CDR3 reads TGTGCCAGCAGGCAGTTCAACCAAGAGACCCAGTGCTTC. The encoded protein is CASRQFNQETQCF. This chain joins TRBV27 and TRBJ2-5, with D hard to call. This CDR3 comprises 13 residues. Germline-derived CDR1 and CDR2 are MNHEY and SMNVEV (reference sequence).